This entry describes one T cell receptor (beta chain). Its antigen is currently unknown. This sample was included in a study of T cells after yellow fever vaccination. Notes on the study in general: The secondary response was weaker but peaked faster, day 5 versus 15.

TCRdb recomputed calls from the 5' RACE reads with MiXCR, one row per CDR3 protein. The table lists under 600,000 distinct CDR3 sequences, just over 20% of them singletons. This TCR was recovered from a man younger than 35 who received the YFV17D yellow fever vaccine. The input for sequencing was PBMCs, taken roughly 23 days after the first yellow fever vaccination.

In DNA, the CDR3 is TGTGCCAGCAGCGTGGGGACTAGCGGGGGGGCCAGAGAGACCCAGTACTTC. Its translation: CASSVGTSGGARETQYF. The chain employs TRBV9 and TRBJ2-5; 16 bases align to TRBD2. This CDR3 has 17 amino acids. The V and J ends lost 2 bases and 4 bases, in that order; junction bases with no gene match: 5. Germline-derived CDR1 and CDR2 are SGDLS and YYNGEE.